This entry concerns a single T cell receptor beta chain. Its antigen is currently unknown. The entry originates in a study of T cell repertoires in cytomegalovirus infection. TCRdb used MiXCR to reprocess the reads, holding one entry per CDR3 protein. The data contain roughly 920,000 distinct CDR3 sequences, around a third of them singletons. Losses at the gene ends were 5 bases for V and 1 base for J; bases not matched to a gene: 5. CDR1 and CDR2 (germline): SEHNR, FQNEAQ (reference sequence). The CDR3 spans 15 residues. Specimen: cultured CD8+ T cells from PBMCs, collected from culture after CMV antigen stimulation. The sequence came from a human donor in good health (CMV status not recorded). Some clones in this sample may be carry-over from other donors' samples. This chain links TRBV7-9 with TRBJ1-1; TRBD1 aligns across 9 bases. The CDR3 DNA follows: TGTGCCAGCAGCCTCACGGACAGGGGGAACACTGAAGCTTTCTTT. Protein product: CASSLTDRGNTEAFF.